Each of the 23 T cell receptor beta chains below was sequenced from the same sample in a study of tumor-infiltrating lymphocytes in oesophageal squamous cell carcinoma. One entry per CDR3 protein, called by TCRdb with MiXCR from the PCR reads. The sample consists of under 15,000 distinct CDR3 sequences, roughly 50% of them appearing once. Input material: esophageal tumor tissue. The source is a female donor with esophageal squamous cell carcinoma.

On this clonotype: This is likely a read error, given that the CDR3 carries no conserved phenylalanine or tryptophan at its end. Because the CDR3's place on the DNA is in doubt, the DNA is left out and the CDR3 is given as listed by TCRdb. V is TRBV7-7 and J is TRBJ2-6; the table's D call, TRBD1, has no DNA check behind it. CDR1 and CDR2 (germline): SSHAT, FNYEAQ (reference sequence). From its first to its last residue, the CDR3 has 15 amino acids. The CDR3 is CASSLESNNEQFFGA.

This clonotype appeared many times. This chain connects TRBV5-6 to TRBJ2-3, with D tentatively TRBD2 (6 bases). CDR3 length equals 12 residues. Germline CDR1 and CDR2: SGHDT and YYEEEE. Trimming took off 4 bases at V and 7 bases at J, with 10 bases between the two ends. The CDR3 loop reads CASSPGRNTQYF. In nucleotides, the CDR3 is TGTGCCAGCAGCCCAGGGAGGAATACGCAGTATTTT.

The chain has TRBV6-4 and TRBJ2-7, with D perhaps given as TRBD1 or TRBD2 (6 bases each). Trimming removed 0 bases at V and 7 bases at J, with 16 bases between. Germline-derived CDR1 and CDR2 are MRHNA and SNTAGT. The CDR3 totals 15 residues. DNA of the CDR3: TGTGCCAGCAGTGACTCCGCGGCCGGGGGCAATGAGCAGTACTTC. This encodes CASSDSAAGGNEQYF.

This clonotype was seen a handful of times. V is TRBV7-6 and J is TRBJ2-1, with D unclear. The CDR3 is made up of 11 amino acids. From germline, CDR1 is SGHVS and CDR2 FNYEAQ. The V end was cut by 5 bases, the J end by 6 bases, with 5 bases between. The DNA of the CDR3 is TGTGCCAGCAGCCATAGCAATGAGCAGTTCTTC. This encodes CASSHSNEQFF.

The chain uses TRBV7-3 and TRBJ2-4, with TRBD1 identical over 8 bases. Judging by the DNA end, TRBJ2-7 fits better; the J call may be wrong. From germline, CDR1 is SGHTA and CDR2 FQGTGA. This CDR3 spans 15 amino acids. The CDR3: CASSLTAGGGYEQYF. The CDR3 coding sequence is TGTGCCAGCAGCTTAACGGCAGGGGGCGGTTACGAGCAGTACTTC.

The rearrangement links TRBV7-4 to TRBJ2-3; 8 bases agree with TRBD1. Per the germline V gene, CDR1 is SGHVT and CDR2 is SQSDAQ. This CDR3 has 14 amino acids. V shed 7 bases and J 0 bases; nucleotides not matched to a gene: 3. The CDR3 nucleotides read TGTGCCAGCAACCGACAGGGGAGCACAGATACGCAGTATTTT. This codes for CASNRQGSTDTQYF.

This clonotype was counted between two and nine times. It is likely a read error, because the conserved phenylalanine at the end of the CDR3 is missing. The DNA is left out, because the CDR3 cannot be placed on it with certainty; the CDR3 is given as TCRdb lists it. The chain is built from TRBV11-3 and TRBJ2-7; the table gives TRBD2 as D, unverified against the DNA. Per germline, CDR1 SGHNT and CDR2 YENEEA. The length of the CDR3 is 9 amino acids, counting both ends. The CDR3 is CASSLTGLS.

Details on this clonotype: The junction departs from the called germline gene at one end, perhaps through a read error. The V call is TRBV7-2, the J call TRBJ2-4, with D unclear. Germline loops: CDR1 SGHTA, CDR2 FQGNSA. The CDR3 is 14 amino acids. The CDR3: CASSGLVVDAEAFF. The CDR3, as DNA: TGTGCCAGCAGCGGCCTTGTCGTCGACGCTGAAGCTTTCTTC. Together with reference TRBV7-2 and TRBJ2-4, the CDR3 gives the full variable domain: GAGVSQSPSNKVTEKGKDVELRCDPISGHTALYWYRQSLGQGLEFLIYFQGNSAPDKSGLPSDRFSAERTGGSVSTLTIQRTQQEDSAVYLCASSGLVVDAEAFFGAGTRLSVL.

V gene TRBV7-6 combines with J gene TRBJ2-3; 8 bases are a match to TRBD2. The better agreement between TRBJ2-7 and the DNA end casts doubt on the J call. From germline, CDR1 is SGHVS and CDR2 FNYEAQ. There are 16 residues in the CDR3. The CDR3 protein is CASSSTAGASTDTQYF. The CDR3 coding sequence is TGTGCCAGCAGCTCCACAGCGGGAGCTAGCACAGATACGCAGTACTTC.

This clonotype was seen many times. The chain combines TRBV18 with TRBJ2-5; D not certain. V lost 0 bases to trimming and J lost 5 bases, with 4 bases between them. Germline loops: CDR1 KGHSH, CDR2 LQKENI. The CDR3 extends over 12 amino acids. Written as DNA, the CDR3 is TGTGCCAGCTCACCACCTCAGGAGACCCAGTACTTC. Amino acids: CASSPPQETQYF.

This clonotype was counted a few times. V is TRBV7-2 and J is TRBJ2-1; D is unresolved. The closer fit of TRBJ2-5 to the DNA end suggests the J call may be wrong. From germline, CDR1 is SGHTA and CDR2 FQGNSA. This CDR3 contains 14 residues. Here the CDR3 reads CASSLGPVGETQYF. CDR3 DNA sequence: TGTGCCAGCAGCTTAGGCCCGGTTGGGGAGACCCAGTACTTC.

This clonotype occurred a few times. The rearrangement links TRBV7-8 to TRBJ2-5, with TRBD2 as a possible D gene (6 bases). The V gene's germline CDR1 is SGHVS and CDR2 FQNEAQ. Between the trimmed V and J ends, which lost 8 bases and 4 bases, there was a span of 17 bases. CDR3 size: 14 residues. This chain's CDR3 is CASRKMGGTETQYF. DNA of the CDR3: TGTGCCAGCCGGAAAATGGGGGGAACAGAGACCCAGTACTTC.

This clonotype came up a few times. The genes are TRBV7-2 and TRBJ2-1; 8 bases map to TRBD2. With the DNA end fitting TRBJ2-7 better, the J assignment may be wrong. The germline gives CDR1 SGHTA, CDR2 FQGNSA. This CDR3 has 14 residues. The CDR3 loop is CASSFGAGAYEQYF. In nucleotides, the CDR3 is TGTGCCAGCAGCTTCGGAGCGGGAGCTTACGAGCAGTACTTC.

The chain employs TRBV7-8 and TRBJ2-3; 12 bases are shared with TRBD2. The tail of the sequence fits TRBJ2-7 better, so the J call may be wrong. The CDR3 consists of 15 residues. The V gene's germline CDR1 is SGHVS and CDR2 FQNEAQ. CDR3 coding DNA: TGTGCCAGCCGCAAGACTAGCGGGGGCGTCTACGAGCAGTACTTC. It codes for CASRKTSGGVYEQYF.

This clonotype was recorded many times. V gene TRBV11-2 combines with J gene TRBJ1-1, with a tentative D call TRBD1 (5 bases). Germline V CDR1 and CDR2: SGHAT, FQNNGV. Trimming stripped 5 bases from V and 7 bases from J, with 14 bases between. CDR3 size: 13 residues. In DNA, the CDR3 is TGTGCCAGCAGCCCCCACCAGGGCCTTGAAGCTTTCTTT. It specifies CASSPHQGLEAFF.

With respect to this clonotype: One junction end does not reproduce the germline sequence, and a read error may be involved. This chain joins TRBV7-7 and TRBJ2-6; 11 bases fit TRBD2. Germline values: CDR1 SSHAT, CDR2 FNYEAQ (reference sequence). This CDR3 region has 17 residues. CDR3 region: CASSPYSGRAGANVLTF. The CDR3 nucleotides are TGTGCTAGCAGCCCCTATAGCGGGAGGGCTGGGGCCAACGTCCTGACTTTC.

The J gene is TRBJ1-1, the V gene TRBV7-3; TRBD1 might be the D (6 bases). V was clipped by 5 bases and J by 2 bases, with 18 bases between them. The CDR3 is made up of 16 amino acids. Germline CDR1 is SGHTA and CDR2 is FQGTGA. The CDR3 is CASSPGAGVSNTEAFF. The CDR3 DNA reads as TGTGCCAGCAGCCCTGGGGCAGGGGTTAGCAACACTGAAGCTTTCTTT.

The chain links TRBV7-6 to TRBJ2-3; D is unresolved. The V end was cut by 3 bases, the J end by 5 bases, with 9 bases between. CDR3 size: 13 residues. CDR1 and CDR2 from the germline V gene are SGHVS and FNYEAQ. For the CDR3, the DNA is TGTGCCAGCAGCTTGGTATGGGGAGATACGCAGTATTTT. Its translation is CASSLVWGDTQYF.

This chain uses TRBV7-8 with TRBJ1-1; D uncertain. V lost 1 base and J lost 5, with 8 bases in between. Germline V lookup: CDR1 SGHVS, CDR2 FQNEAQ. This CDR3 is 13 amino acids long. CDR3 nucleotides: TGTGCCAGCAGCTTAGATGTGGATACTGAAGCTTTCTTT. Translating gives CASSLDVDTEAFF.

The chain uses TRBV7-2 and TRBJ2-1; TRBD2 is a possible D gene (5 bases). The DNA end is more similar to TRBJ2-7, so the J call may be wrong. The V gene's germline CDR1 is SGHTA and CDR2 FQGNSA. CDR3 size: 15 residues. CDR3 residues: CASSYQQRGRYEQYF. DNA for the CDR3: TGTGCCAGCAGCTACCAGCAGAGAGGGCGGTACGAGCAGTACTTC.

Here the CDR3 DNA reads TGTGCCAGCAGCTTAGTGCCTAGCCCTTCCTACAATGAGCAGTTCTTC. This codes for CASSLVPSPSYNEQFF. The rearrangement uses TRBV7-8 and TRBJ2-1; maybe TRBD2 (5 bases). The CDR3 runs 16 residues. The germline V and J ends were trimmed by 1 base and 1 base, with 11 bases remaining between them. Germline CDR1 is SGHVS and CDR2 is FQNEAQ.

This clonotype was observed at least ten times. The rearrangement uses TRBV6-6 and TRBJ1-4; D remains unclear. V shed 0 bases and J shed 0 bases, with 11 bases lying between them. The CDR3 consists of 17 residues. Germline-derived CDR1 and CDR2 are MNHNY and SVGAGI (reference sequence). The CDR3, as DNA: TGTGCCAGCAGTTACTCGTTACCTGGCGCAACTAATGAAAAACTGTTTTTT. Amino acids: CASSYSLPGATNEKLFF.

The CDR3 protein is CASSAGGRETQYF. CDR3 in DNA: TGTGCCAGCAGCGCGGGAGGGCGAGAGACCCAGTACTTC. The V call is TRBV7-6, the J call TRBJ2-7; 9 positions agree with TRBD2. The J call is in doubt because the DNA end fits TRBJ2-5 better. The germline CDR1 and CDR2 sequences are SGHVS and FNYEAQ. The CDR3 has 13 residues.